This T cell receptor (beta chain) came from a study of shared clonotypes between healthy human individuals. About the research overall: In total, the donors were two women and a few men aged 18 to 49.

Between the trimmed V and J ends, which lost 2 bases and 4 bases, there was a span of 8 bases. The V gene's germline CDR1 is MNHEY and CDR2 SMNVEV (reference sequence). The CDR3 runs 14 residues. Assay: immunoSEQ multiplex PCR; the TCRdb copy retains only in-frame clones and omits some. This table has 2 million or so clones, 85% to 95% appearing once. The genes are TRBV27 and TRBJ2-2; no firm D call. The source material was naive CD4+ T cells sorted from blood. Subset in this sample: CD45RA+ positively selected. The source of this sequence is a man aged 18-30 years in good health. CDR3 sequence: CASSLGRSTGELFF. In DNA form, the CDR3 reads TGTGCCAGCAGTTTAGGCAGGTCCACCGGGGAGCTGTTTTTT.